This TCR beta chain was retrieved from a study of cytomegalovirus exposure and HLA in healthy donors. Use of 60 Vbeta and 13 Jbeta primers characterized the PCR. Profiled with immunoSEQ multiplex PCR; TCRdb holds only in-frame clones, not every one. This listing includes 200,000 to 250,000 clones. General study points: In the analysis, some V segments, TRBV6-2 and TRBV6-3 included, were excluded as indistinguishable. The classifier reportedly diagnosed cytomegalovirus status with high specificity and sensitivity. Listed as cytomegalovirus-associated were 150 or so TCR beta chains.

As concerns this clone: Its antigen is unidentified.

The V gene's germline CDR1 is MNHNS and CDR2 SASEGT. The CDR3 is 14 amino acids. Trimming left V 6 bases short and J 4 bases short, with 15 bases between. This chain joins TRBV6-1 and TRBJ1-2; D is perhaps TRBD1 (5 bases). The clonotype comes from a woman aged 25 to 39 in good health and CMV-seropositive. Sequencing used PBMCs. The CDR3 DNA sequence: TGTGCCAGCAGCGCTGACAGTATCGGCTATGGCTACACCTTC. Its protein is CASSADSIGYGYTF.